The 8 T cell receptor beta chains in this list originate from one sample, sequenced in a study of shared T cell receptors in the human thymus. Sequenced by immunoSEQ multiplex PCR; TCRdb stores in-frame clones only, minus some. The table includes 540,000 or so clones, 75% to 80% detected once. This sample also belongs to another study, concerning human thymus T cells.

Sequencing was performed on thymocytes. The receptors shown here come from a boy in the first two years of life with a congenital heart defect.

The chain combines TRBV5-1 with TRBJ2-7, with D possibly TRBD1 on 6 matching bases. Trimming left V 3 bases short and J 6 bases short, with 13 bases between. The CDR3 has 13 residues. The germline gives CDR1 SGHRS, CDR2 YFSETQ. Here the CDR3 reads CASSSEDSSEQYF. In nucleotides, the CDR3 is TGCGCCAGCAGCTCAGAGGACAGCTCCGAGCAGTACTTC.

This rearrangement joins TRBV2 to TRBJ2-1; 11 positions match TRBD2. The germline CDR1 and CDR2 sequences are SNHLY and FYNNEI. The CDR3 runs 16 residues. With 6 bases clipped from V and 3 bases from J, the junction kept 7 bases outside the gene matches. In DNA, the CDR3 is TGTGCCAGCAGAGCTGGGACTAGCGGATTCTACAATGAGCAGTTCTTC. This encodes CASRAGTSGFYNEQFF.

V and J are TRBV29-1 and TRBJ2-5; 12 bases match TRBD1. CDR3 length: 15 amino acids. CDR1 is SQVTM and CDR2 is ANQGSEA in the germline V gene. With 3 bases clipped from V and 1 base from J, the junction kept 3 bases outside the gene matches. Written as DNA, the CDR3 is TGCAGCGTTGAGGTGGGACAGGGGGCCCAAGAGACCCAGTACTTC. It codes for CSVEVGQGAQETQYF.

The rearrangement links TRBV10-3 to TRBJ2-6; the D is unclear. This CDR3 comprises 19 residues. The ends were cut back, 10 bases at V and 0 bases at J, with 25 bases in the middle. Germline CDR1 reads ENHRY; CDR2 reads SYGVKD. DNA for the CDR3: TGTGCCAGGTACTCGAGAACTTCCAAGCGCCTCTCTGGGGCCAACGTCCTGACTTTC. Encoded protein: CARYSRTSKRLSGANVLTF.

This clone occurred once. The V gene is TRBV6-1, the J gene TRBJ1-5, with 12 bases fitting TRBD1. This CDR3 spans 17 amino acids. The ends lost 1 base at V and 3 bases at J; junction bases unmatched: 4. CDR1 MNHNS and CDR2 SASEGT come from the germline V gene. The chain's CDR3 is CASSEGGQGAVNQPQHF. For the CDR3, the DNA is TGTGCCAGCAGTGAAGGGGGACAGGGGGCGGTCAATCAGCCCCAGCATTTT.

This chain connects TRBV5-4 to TRBJ2-3; 9 bases line up with TRBD2. Germline V CDR1 and CDR2: SGHNT, YYREEE (reference sequence). V lost 0 bases to trimming and J lost 1 base; unmatched junction nucleotides: 9. The CDR3 is made up of 18 amino acids. The CDR3 region has the DNA TGTGCCAGCAGCTTGGCTAGCGGGAATGCGATTGGCACAGATACGCAGTATTTT. This sequence encodes CASSLASGNAIGTDTQYF.

The chain has TRBV5-6 and TRBJ2-3; perhaps TRBD2 as D (6 bases). Germline CDR1 and CDR2: SGHDT and YYEEEE. CDR3 length equals 16 residues. Trimming removed 0 bases at V and 2 bases at J, with 13 bases between. The CDR3 protein is CASSLGRDDATDTQYF. The CDR3 DNA reads as TGTGCCAGCAGCTTGGGGCGGGACGACGCCACAGATACGCAGTATTTT.

This clone was seen a few times. The gene calls are TRBV6-1 and TRBJ2-1; TRBD2 agrees at 8 bases. Trimming took 4 bases from V and 1 from J; bases not matched to a gene: 6. The CDR3 extends over 16 amino acids. In germline, CDR1 is MNHNS, CDR2 SASEGT. CDR3 residues: CASSGGAGGSYNEQFF. CDR3 coding DNA: TGTGCCAGCAGTGGGGGCGCGGGAGGTTCCTACAATGAGCAGTTCTTC.